This T cell receptor beta chain was sequenced during a study of OX40 agonist ivuxolimab in advanced cancers. Trimming left V 4 bases short and J 4 bases short, with 10 bases between. CDR1 GTSNPN and CDR2 SVGIG come from the germline V gene (reference sequence). This CDR3 has 12 residues. This clone was seen a handful of times. Its specificity is not known. Method: immunoSEQ multiplex PCR; TCRdb's copy keeps in-frame clones and lacks some. This table has about 82,000 clones, about 86% appearing once. Study-wide findings and caveats: At doses 0.1 to 3.0 mg/kg, CD4+ and CD8+ clones expanded. On average, CD8+ T cells had more expanded clones than CD4+.

V and J are TRBV30 and TRBJ1-1; the D gene is possibly TRBD1 (6 bases). The TCR originated in an adult with an advanced solid tumor such as melanoma, head and neck, liver or kidney cancer. The sample here was CD4+ or CD8+ T cells sorted from blood, taken in a trial of the OX40 agonist ivuxolimab. CDR3 protein: CAWIQGITEAFF. As DNA, the CDR3 is TGTGCCTGGATACAGGGTATCACTGAAGCTTTCTTT.